This T cell receptor (beta chain) was sequenced in a study of T cells expressing NK-cell markers. About the research overall: Cells sorted as CD3+CD56+NKG2C+, CD3+CD56+NKG2C- and CD3+CD56-NKG2C+ T cells supplied the TCR beta repertoires.

Germline assignment: CDR1 DFQATT and CDR2 SNEGSKA (reference sequence). The CDR3 covers 17 residues. A 5'RACE template switching approach incorporating UMIs was used to make TCR beta cDNA. No DNA is given; TCRdb re-called the 5' RACE reads and lists each CDR3 protein once. Its listing shows 250,000 to 300,000 distinct CDR3 sequences. The sequenced sample was blood T cells: a sorted CD56 or NKG2C T cell subset, CD4+ or CD8+ T cells, or bulk PBMC T cells (not recorded which). The chain is built from TRBV20-1 and TRBJ2-1; TCRdb picks TRBD2, but there is no DNA to check that call. This clonotype was obtained from a woman between 18 and 69 years old in good health. CDR3: CSARDRPSGRSYNEQFF.